A selection of T cell receptor beta chains follows, all from one sample in a study of human T cells and chemical hapten exposure. In TCRdb, the RACE reads were re-called with MiXCR into one record per CDR3 protein. This table holds under 100,000 distinct CDR3 sequences, 7.5% to 9.5% found once. Sequencing was performed on whole blood, taken in connection with sensitization to the hapten diphenylcyclopropenone (DPC). The receptors were sampled from a man between 35 and 55 years old with alopecia areata. Some clones in this sample may be carry-over from other donors' samples. Each CDR3 is given with its conserved first and last residue. A D gene is named only where the DNA matches it firmly. Not every row has a clone size; where given, it reads once, few, many or a size class.

DNA | CDR3 | J | V | size | D
TGCAGTGCTAACAGGGGCGATAGCAATCAGCCCCAGCATTTT | CSANRGDSNQPQHF | TRBJ1-5 | TRBV20-1 | - | TRBD1
TGTGCCACCAGTGATCCTGGGCGGGAAAGGGAAGGTAATGAGCAGTTCTTC | CATSDPGREREGNEQFF | TRBJ2-1 | TRBV24-1 | few | -
TGTGCCAGCAGTCAGGACATTAACTATGGCTACACCTTC | CASSQDINYGYTF | TRBJ1-2 | TRBV5-5 | many | -
TGTGCCAGCAGCCAATTAACGGGACAAGAGACCCAGTACTTC | CASSQLTGQETQYF | TRBJ2-5 | TRBV14 | - | -
TGCAGCGTTGTGGAAACGGACACTGAAGCTTTCTTT | CSVVETDTEAFF | TRBJ1-1 | TRBV29-1 | few | -
TGTGCCAGCAGCCAAGTATGGGATGGCTACACCTTC | CASSQVWDGYTF | TRBJ1-2 | TRBV3-1 | many | -
TGCAGCGCTGCGGACAGACCCTACGAGCAGTACTTC | CSAADRPYEQYF | TRBJ2-7 | TRBV29-1 | - | -
TGCGCCAGCAGCTGGCGACAGGGAGGTAGCACAGATACGCAGTATTTT | CASSWRQGGSTDTQYF | TRBJ2-3 | TRBV5-1 | - | -
TGTGCCAGCAGTTTGGGGACTAGCGCCTCTACGCAGTATTTT | CASSLGTSASTQYF | TRBJ2-3 | TRBV27 | few | TRBD2
TGTGCCAGCAGCTTAGGGGGACAGGGGGGGGCTGAAGCTTTCTTT | CASSLGGQGGAEAFF | TRBJ1-1 | TRBV7-9 | - | TRBD1
TGTGCCAGCAGTGAGGGCCCTTACAATGAGCAGTTCTTC | CASSEGPYNEQFF | TRBJ2-1 | TRBV6-1 | - | -
TGTGCCAGCAGTCCGGGACAGCAACTATACGAGCAGTACTTC | CASSPGQQLYEQYF | TRBJ2-7 | TRBV12-3/TRBV12-4 | - | TRBD1
TGCAGTGCAAAGAAGGGGGCGGGAGACGGGGAGCTGTTTTTT | CSAKKGAGDGELFF | TRBJ2-2 | TRBV20-1 | - | -
TGTGCCAGCTCGGGGGTGGGCAGGGGCGATGAAAAACTGTTTTTT | CASSGVGRGDEKLFF | TRBJ1-4 | TRBV6-1 | many | -
TGCGCCAGCAGTGAATCCGGGGGCGACTATCAGCCCCAGCATTTT | CASSESGGDYQPQHF | TRBJ1-5 | TRBV10-2 | many | -
TGCGCCAGCAGCTTGGAGTTCGAATTAGGGACGTCGCAGTATTTT | CASSLEFELGTSQYF | TRBJ2-3 | TRBV5-1 | few | -
TGTGCCAGCAGTGCTCGGGAGGGGTCAAAGCCCCAGCATTTT | CASSAREGSKPQHF | TRBJ1-5 | TRBV25-1 | many | -
TGCAGTGCTAGAGTTCCGGGACACCCAACGGGCGAGCAGTACTTC | CSARVPGHPTGEQYF | TRBJ2-7 | TRBV20-1 | many | -
TGTGCCACCGGGACAGGTGTGGGCAATCAGCCCCAGCATTTT | CATGTGVGNQPQHF | TRBJ1-5 | TRBV24-1 | few | TRBD1
TGTGCCAGCAGCTTAGCGCTCGGGGAGCAGTTCTTC | CASSLALGEQFF | TRBJ2-1 | TRBV7-2 | few | -
TGTGCCAGCAGTGAAGCAATGGGGCCTAGGGAGCCCCAGCATTTT | CASSEAMGPREPQHF | TRBJ1-5 | TRBV6-1 | - | -
TGTGCCAGTAGTATCAGCGTCATTTCCAATCAGCCCCAGCATTTT | CASSISVISNQPQHF | TRBJ1-5 | TRBV19 | many | -
TGTGCCAGCAGCGTGGACAGGCCCCACAATGAGCAGTTCTTC | CASSVDRPHNEQFF | TRBJ2-1 | TRBV9 | - | TRBD1
TGTGCCAGCAGCTTAGGGGGTGCGGGGGGTAATGAGCAGTTCTTC | CASSLGGAGGNEQFF | TRBJ2-1 | TRBV11-3 | - | TRBD2
TGTGCCAGCAGTTCCTACAGATCTCTGGGGGATGAAAAACTGTTTTTT | CASSSYRSLGDEKLFF | TRBJ1-4 | TRBV27 | many | -
TGCAGCGTTGCGGGAGATACGCAGTATTTT | CSVAGDTQYF | TRBJ2-3 | TRBV29-1 | many | -
TGTGCCTGGACCCAAGGGACAGGGGCTGGAAACACCATATATTTT | CAWTQGTGAGNTIYF | TRBJ1-3 | TRBV30 | - | TRBD1
TGTGCCAGCAGTTATGATTCTCGGAGGGTGCAGTTCTTC | CASSYDSRRVQFF | TRBJ2-1 | TRBV6-2/TRBV6-3 | many | -
TGTGCCAGCAGCCAAGCGGGCACCAACTCTGGAAACACCATATATTTT | CASSQAGTNSGNTIYF | TRBJ1-3 | TRBV14 | - | -
TGCGCCAGCAGCTCGGACAGGGTGACTGGGGCCAACGTCCTGACTTTC | CASSSDRVTGANVLTF | TRBJ2-6 | TRBV5-1 | few | TRBD1
TGTGCCAGCAGTTTAGCTGGCAGGGGTAATGAAGCTTTCTTT | CASSLAGRGNEAFF | TRBJ1-1 | TRBV12-3/TRBV12-4 | many | -
TGTGCCAGCAGACCCGACAGGGCCCTTAACTATGGCTACACCTTC | CASRPDRALNYGYTF | TRBJ1-2 | TRBV6-2/TRBV6-3 | many | TRBD1
TGCAGTTACGCGGGAGGGCAGGAAAACATTCAGTACTTC | CSYAGGQENIQYF | TRBJ2-4 | TRBV20-1 | many | TRBD2
TGTGCCAGCAGTGGCGTCCCTAGCGGGAGGGGTGAGCAGTTCTTC | CASSGVPSGRGEQFF | TRBJ2-1 | TRBV28 | few | TRBD2
TGTGCCAGCAGCTTGGAGAGACAGTTATACGAGCAGTACTTC | CASSLERQLYEQYF | TRBJ2-7 | TRBV5-4 | many | -
TGCAGCCTAGTAGCGGGAATCGGAAATACGCAGTATTTT | CSLVAGIGNTQYF | TRBJ2-3 | TRBV29-1 | many | TRBD2
TGTGCCAGCAACGCCGGGACAGGGAACGAAAAACTGTTTTTT | CASNAGTGNEKLFF | TRBJ1-4 | TRBV2 | - | TRBD1
TGTGCCAGCAGTTTAGCGGGGTCTTTGTATGGGACCCAGTACTTC | CASSLAGSLYGTQYF | TRBJ2-5 | TRBV12-3/TRBV12-4 | many | -
TGTGCCAGCAGAGGCCAACCTAGCGGGAGGCCCAACAATGAGCGGTTCTTC | CASRGQPSGRPNNERFF | TRBJ2-1 | TRBV6-2/TRBV6-3 | - | TRBD2
TGTGCCAGCATCCGGAGGCGCCTTAGCTCCTACAATGAGCAGTTCTTC | CASIRRRLSSYNEQFF | TRBJ2-1 | TRBV5-6 | few | -
TGTGCCAGCAGTGATCCGGGACAGGGGTTGGACCGGGAGCTGTTTTTT | CASSDPGQGLDRELFF | TRBJ2-2 | TRBV2 | many | TRBD1
TGCAGCGTTGGACTAGCGGGATACAATGAGCAGTTCTTC | CSVGLAGYNEQFF | TRBJ2-1 | TRBV29-1 | many | TRBD2
TGTGCCATCAGCCGGGACAGCGGCCCCAACACTGAAGCTTTCTTT | CAISRDSGPNTEAFF | TRBJ1-1 | TRBV10-3 | many | TRBD1
TGTGCCAGCAGCACAAGCGACCGGGGCGGCTACACCTTC | CASSTSDRGGYTF | TRBJ1-2 | TRBV28 | - | -
TGTGCCACCATACTACAAAAATCTGGGGCCAACGTCCTGACTTTC | CATILQKSGANVLTF | TRBJ2-6 | TRBV24-1 | - | -
TGCGCCAGCAGCCCCGCGGCATCCGGGGATACGCAGTATTTT | CASSPAASGDTQYF | TRBJ2-3 | TRBV5-1 | few | -